This TCR beta chain was sequenced during a study of type 1 regulatory T cells. The overall study: An in vitro protocol generated T-allo10, a Tr1-enriched, alloantigen-specific CD4 T cell product. Findings and limits, study-wide: Compared with non-type 1 regulatory T cells, type 1 regulatory T cells showed a more restricted TCR repertoire.

Germline assignment: CDR1 SGHVS and CDR2 FNYEAQ. This CDR3 has 17 residues. V lost 1 base to trimming and J lost 4 bases; unmatched junction nucleotides: 8. This clonotype came up many times. What it binds is unknown. TCRdb ran MiXCR on the reads and lists one entry per CDR3 protein. The sample shows roughly 40,000 distinct CDR3 sequences, 12% of them seen only once. Sequencing input: cultured non-Tr1 T cells, either the whole culture or a sorted T cell fraction (not recorded which). The V gene is TRBV7-6, the J gene TRBJ2-3, with 10 bases aligning to TRBD2. This clonotype was sampled from a human donor in good health. CDR3 in DNA: TGTGCCAGCAGCTTAGGGACTAGCGGTCCCAGGCCAGATACGCAGTATTTT. Translation: CASSLGTSGPRPDTQYF.